A single sample is the source of the 20 T cell receptor beta chains below, sequenced in a study of molecular identifiers for immune sequencing clone quantification. TCRdb passed the PCR reads through MiXCR, listing each CDR3 protein once. The sample consists of more than 300,000 distinct CDR3 sequences, 20% to 25% of them appearing once. The sequenced sample was naive CD8+ T cells from blood, with Jurkat cell RNA spiked in. Specified subset: FACS-sorted CD8+CD4-CCR7+CD45RA+ naive T cells. Receptors originate from a human donor in good health. Some libraries in this study had Jurkat cell RNA spiked in.

V and J are TRBV12-3 or TRBV12-4 and TRBJ2-2, with D tentatively TRBD2 (5 bases). Trimming removed 5 bases at V and 10 bases at J, with 20 bases between. There are 15 residues in the CDR3. CDR3 in DNA: TGTGCCAGCAGTCCACGGGATAGCTGGACGGTGGAGCTGTTTTTT. Translating gives CASSPRDSWTVELFF.

J is TRBJ2-3 and V is TRBV7-9; 10 nucleotides agree with TRBD1. CDR1 and CDR2 (germline): SEHNR, FQNEAQ (reference sequence). The CDR3 totals 16 residues. The ends lost 3 bases at V and 0 bases at J; junction bases unmatched: 3. CDR3 amino acids: CASSLGQGTSTDTQYF. Written as DNA, the CDR3 is TGTGCCAGCAGCTTGGGACAGGGGACTAGCACAGATACGCAGTATTTT. The full variable domain, its missing parts supplied by reference TRBV7-9 and TRBJ2-3, is DTGVSQNPRHKITKRGQNVTFRCDPISEHNRLYWYRQTLGQGPEFLTYFQNEAQLEKSRLLSDRFSAERPKGSFSTLEIQRTEQGDSAMYLCASSLGQGTSTDTQYFGPGTRLTVL.

This clonotype appeared many times. The chain joins TRBV6-6 to TRBJ1-6; D is ambiguous. Germline V gene lookup returns CDR1 MNHNY and CDR2 SVGAGI (reference sequence). V was shortened by 4 bases and J by 4 bases, with 8 bases between the two germline ends. The CDR3 spans 14 residues. CDR3 sequence: CASSSDSYNSPLHF. CDR3 DNA: TGTGCCAGCAGTTCGGACTCGTATAATTCACCCCTCCACTTT.

The gene calls are TRBV4-3 and TRBJ2-3; no clear D gene. Germline V gives CDR1 LGHNA, CDR2 YSLEER. The V end lost 2 bases, the J end lost 0 bases, and 18 bases lay between the germline ends. The CDR3 is made up of 18 amino acids. The CDR3 DNA reads TGCGCCAGCAGCCAATTCGGGCCTCTTTCGTCTAGCACAGATACGCAGTATTTT. Protein product: CASSQFGPLSSSTDTQYF.

The table lists this clonotype with many counts. The chain is built from TRBV6-5 and TRBJ1-1, with TRBD1 as a possible D gene (6 bases). The CDR3 is made up of 16 amino acids. Looked up from germline, CDR1 is MNHEY and CDR2 is SVGAGI. The V and J ends lost 0 bases and 4 bases respectively, with 15 bases between them. CDR3 in DNA: TGTGCCAGCAGTTACTCCCATCCCGGCAGGGGCACTGAAGCTTTCTTT. This gives the protein CASSYSHPGRGTEAFF.

This clonotype was seen a handful of times. A much larger clone lies one base from this, so it may be a read error. J is TRBJ1-1 and V is TRBV5-1, with a weak D call TRBD1 (5 bases). The CDR3 is 12 amino acids. Germline V gives CDR1 SGHRS, CDR2 YFSETQ. CDR3 region: CANSLVGTEAFF. CDR3 coding DNA: TGCGCCAACAGCTTGGTCGGGACCGAAGCTTTCTTT.

This clonotype was detected many times. The chain carries TRBV4-3 and TRBJ2-7, with D maybe TRBD1 (5 bases). Germline V gene lookup returns CDR1 LGHNA and CDR2 YSLEER. V lost 0 bases and J 3 bases, leaving 6 bases between the germline ends. The CDR3 extends over 13 amino acids. CDR3 in amino acids: CASSQDQGYEQYF. CDR3 in DNA: TGCGCCAGCAGCCAAGACCAGGGCTACGAGCAGTACTTC.

This clonotype appeared a few times. The V call is TRBV20-1, the J call TRBJ1-5; D uncertain. V was trimmed by 3 bases and J by 7 bases, leaving 22 bases between them. Germline CDR1 reads DFQATT; CDR2 reads SNEGSKA (reference sequence). The CDR3 runs to 16 residues. The CDR3: CSASPLAGQVGQPQHF. CDR3 DNA: TGCAGTGCTAGCCCCTTGGCCGGCCAGGTCGGGCAGCCCCAGCATTTT.

This clonotype was seen at least ten times. The chain recombines TRBV19 with TRBJ2-1; no definite D call. The CDR3 is 13 amino acids. The V end was cut by 3 bases, the J end by 6 bases, with 9 bases between. Germline loops: CDR1 LNHDA, CDR2 SQIVND (reference sequence). The CDR3 spells CASSMAAANEQFF. The CDR3, as DNA: TGTGCCAGTAGTATGGCCGCCGCCAATGAGCAGTTCTTC. Supplemented by reference TRBV19 and TRBJ2-1, the full variable domain reads DGGITQSPKYLFRKEGQNVTLSCEQNLNHDAMYWYRQDPGQGLRLIYYSQIVNDFQKGDIAEGYSVSREKKESFPLTVTSAQKNPTAFYLCASSMAAANEQFFGPGTRLTVL.

Remarks on this clonotype: Compared with germline, one end of the junction differs, possibly owing to a read error. J is TRBJ2-7 and V is TRBV7-9, with TRBD2 identical over 10 bases. This CDR3 has 14 amino acids. Germline CDR1 is SEHNR and CDR2 is FQNEAQ (reference sequence). The CDR3 sequence: CAGSSAGGPGEQYF. The CDR3 bases are TGTGCCGGCAGCTCAGCGGGGGGGCCAGGCGAGCAGTACTTC.

The chain joins TRBV7-9 to TRBJ2-7; possible D gene TRBD2, 5 bases. The V gene's germline CDR1 is SEHNR and CDR2 FQNEAQ (reference sequence). V lost 3 bases to trimming and J lost 5 bases, with 11 bases between them. The CDR3 runs to 13 residues. Written as DNA, the CDR3 is TGTGCCAGCAGCTTCCCGGGGTCCAACGAGCAGTACTTC. Translated, it gives CASSFPGSNEQYF.

This clonotype was counted at least ten times. V gene TRBV30 combines with J gene TRBJ2-2, with D perhaps given as TRBD1 or TRBD2 (5 bases each). Germline V gene lookup returns CDR1 GTSNPN and CDR2 SVGIG (reference sequence). Trimming shortened V by 4 bases and J by 2 bases, and 11 bases separated the two germline ends. This CDR3 comprises 14 residues. The CDR3 spells CAWNFGGNTGELFF. CDR3 DNA: TGTGCCTGGAATTTTGGGGGTAACACCGGGGAGCTGTTTTTT.

This clonotype has ten or more counts. The gene calls are TRBV4-1 and TRBJ2-1; TRBD1 might be the D (5 bases). CDR1 MGHRA and CDR2 YSYEKL come from the germline V gene. The CDR3 covers 14 residues. V lost 1 base, J lost 8 bases, and 12 bases lay in between. The CDR3 loop reads CASSQGSREDEQFF. DNA for the CDR3: TGCGCCAGCAGCCAAGGTTCCAGGGAAGATGAGCAGTTCTTC.

Ten or more counts support this clonotype. V and J are TRBV9 and TRBJ1-1; D is perhaps TRBD1 (6 bases). Trimming stripped 0 bases from V and 2 bases from J, with 8 bases between. CDR3 length equals 14 residues. Per the germline V gene, CDR1 is SGDLS and CDR2 is YYNGEE. CDR3 bases: TGTGCCAGCAGCGTAGCAGGGGATAACACTGAAGCTTTCTTT. It specifies CASSVAGDNTEAFF.

Notes on this clonotype: A much larger clonotype is one base distant, so this may be a read error. The V gene is TRBV7-9, the J gene TRBJ2-7, with 11 nucleotides matching TRBD1. V trimming: 7 bases; J trimming: 6 bases; junction bases outside the gene matches: 11. Per germline, CDR1 SEHNR and CDR2 FQNEAQ (reference sequence). CDR3 size: 15 residues. CDR3 region: CASNPLGQGAGEQYF. Here the CDR3 DNA reads TGTGCCAGCAATCCTCTCGGACAGGGGGCAGGCGAGCAGTACTTC.

There are many counts of this clonotype. This chain joins TRBV27 and TRBJ2-3; D is ambiguous. The germline gives CDR1 MNHEY, CDR2 SMNVEV (reference sequence). The germline V and J ends were trimmed by 2 bases and 3 bases, with 12 bases remaining between them. The CDR3 has 15 residues. This chain's CDR3 is CASSLGQSNTDTQYF. CDR3 in DNA: TGTGCCAGCAGTTTAGGGCAGTCAAATACAGATACGCAGTATTTT.

This clonotype was seen repeatedly, ten times or more. The chain couples TRBV27 to TRBJ2-1; 7 bases match TRBD1. With 1 base clipped from V and 0 bases from J, the junction kept 3 bases outside the gene matches. The CDR3 extends over 16 amino acids. CDR1 MNHEY and CDR2 SMNVEV come from the germline V gene (reference sequence). The chain's CDR3 is CASSLYRDSSYNEQFF. Here the CDR3 DNA reads TGTGCCAGCAGTTTATACCGGGACAGCTCCTACAATGAGCAGTTCTTC.

This clonotype appeared many times. This chain uses TRBV7-2 with TRBJ1-1, with a tentative D call TRBD1 (5 bases). Between the trimmed V and J ends, which lost 1 base and 4 bases, there was a span of 13 bases. CDR1 and CDR2 (germline): SGHTA, FQGNSA. This CDR3 is 15 amino acids long. CDR3 residues: CASSLGGYRGTEAFF. CDR3 DNA: TGTGCCAGCAGCTTAGGGGGCTACCGGGGCACTGAAGCTTTCTTT.

The genes are TRBV13 and TRBJ2-3; 7 bases are shared with TRBD2. Germline assignment: CDR1 PRHDT and CDR2 FYEKMQ (reference sequence). With 8 bases clipped from V and 1 base from J, the junction kept 6 bases outside the gene matches. The CDR3 runs 14 residues. The CDR3 protein is CASQIGRGTDTQYF. In DNA, the CDR3 is TGTGCCAGCCAGATTGGGAGGGGCACAGATACGCAGTATTTT.

This clonotype was observed many times. This sequence joins TRBV9 and TRBJ2-7; 7 bases fit TRBD1. J was trimmed by 0 bases and V by 3 bases; bases with no gene match: 6. Germline loops: CDR1 SGDLS, CDR2 YYNGEE. This CDR3 has 15 residues. The CDR3 bases are TGTGCCAGCAGCGCGACAGGGAGTACCTCCTACGAGCAGTACTTC. This sequence encodes CASSATGSTSYEQYF.